This T cell receptor beta chain derives from a study of blood T cells in healthy people across ages. For the second PCR, which ran for about 7 to 12 cycles, a sample-barcoded 5' primer and a J-beta primer mix were used. TCRdb passed the 5' RACE reads through MiXCR, listing each CDR3 protein once. In the table there are approximately 1.5 million distinct CDR3 sequences, roughly two fifths of which are singletons. Caucasian, healthy and from Russia, the donors were aged between about 6 and 90. V was shortened by 2 bases and J by 2 bases, with 16 bases between the two germline ends. Germline assignment: CDR1 MNHEY and CDR2 SMNVEV (reference sequence). The CDR3 is 16 amino acids.

The TCR originated in a woman in her late teens or twenties in good health. The chain combines TRBV27 with TRBJ2-7; maybe TRBD2 (6 bases). Input material: blood. DNA of the CDR3: TGTGCCAGCAGTTTAATCCCAGTCGGGGGAACCTACGAGCAGTACTTC. Amino acids: CASSLIPVGGTYEQYF.